This entry features one T cell receptor beta chain sequence. As yet, its antigen is unknown. Unsorted whole blood yielded the blood RNA, and germline DNA was also extracted. Germline CDR1 is SGHNT and CDR2 is YYREEE (reference sequence). The CDR3 extends over 14 amino acids. Deletions cut 2 bases from V and 2 bases from J, with 9 bases between. The data were obtained in a study of tumor-infiltrating lymphocytes in primary liver carcinoma. Study-level background: Sample counts of productive TCRbeta reads spanned roughly 3.65 to 8 million; these counts were similar across tissue types. Notes on the study in general: Researchers found tumor-adjacent and tumor-blood pairs overlapped less than tumor region pairs. Blood trailed tumors significantly in top-250-clone fraction (p = 0.039).

From roughly 500 ng total RNA, TCR beta cDNA was generated with a primer in the constant region. Construction of TCR beta libraries relied on three successive nested multiplex PCR rounds employing slightly modified ARM-PCR. Forward primers for TRBV1-TRBV30 and a C-beta reverse primer served the first two PCR rounds, at about 11 cycles each. TCRdb recomputed calls from the multiplex PCR reads with MiXCR, one row per CDR3 protein. The sample shows nearly 200,000 distinct CDR3 sequences, approximately 65% of them seen only once. V gene TRBV5-4 combines with J gene TRBJ2-3; D gene unclear. The source is a woman aged 55 to 70 with primary liver carcinoma and hepatitis B virus infection. Sequenced input: peripheral blood. The CDR3 reads CASSFSVHTDTQYF. In nucleotides, the CDR3 is TGTGCCAGCAGCTTCTCCGTTCACACAGATACGCAGTATTTT.